The entry below gives a single T cell receptor beta chain sequence along with its context. Its antigen is unknown. Around 10^5 TCR templates per sample were sequenced. Profiling relied on immunoSEQ multiplex PCR, and the TCRdb table lists in-frame clones only, not all of them. The sample lists approximately 70,000 clones, about 90% occurring once. The data were obtained in a study of siplizumab effects on memory and regulatory T cells. General study findings and limits: Memory T cells appeared less diverse than naive cells, which seemed to contribute substantially to alloresponse. Siplizumab caused a significant drop in alloreactive sequences traceable to unstimulated CD4+ memory cells. Poor capture below about 10^-5 frequency left most alloreactive clones unmapped to unstimulated subsets.

The sequence came from a human donor in good health. The sample was CD8+ T cells sorted from blood.

The CDR3 spells CASSLVATGELFF. The DNA for the CDR3 is TGTGCCAGCAGTTTGGTCGCCACCGGGGAGCTGTTTTTT. The J gene is TRBJ2-2, the V gene TRBV28; no clear D. V lost 3 bases, J lost 4 bases, and 6 bases lay in between. Germline V gene sequence: CDR1 MDHEN, CDR2 SYDVKM. The length of the CDR3 is 13 residues.